This is a list of T cell receptor beta chains from one sample in a study of cytomegalovirus exposure and HLA in healthy donors. TCRdb's table, derived via immunoSEQ multiplex PCR, lists solely in-frame clones and lacks some. The data contain some 170,000 clones, about two thirds of them singletons. Material: PBMCs. Every receptor here comes from a woman aged 25 to 39 in good health and CMV-seronegative. Both conserved end residues are trimmed from each CDR3. A D gene is named only where the DNA matches it firmly.

>-|TRBJ2-5|11|TRBV4-3
ASSFAGEETQY
>-|TRBJ2-3|15|TRBV4-2
ASSPAGAGTSTDTQY
>-|TRBJ2-5|12|TRBV4-2
ASSGGVGQETQY
>-|TRBJ1-2|13|TRBV28
ASTASGVLGYGYT
>TRBD2|TRBJ2-3|14|TRBV5-6
ASSLASGGAWDTQY
>TRBD2|TRBJ2-7|12|TRBV6-6
ASRIGTSIYEQY
>TRBD1|TRBJ1-2|14|TRBV4-2
ASSLGQGAGDYGYT
>-|TRBJ2-2|13|TRBV2
ASRPGLVETGELF
>-|TRBJ2-6|14|TRBV6-5
ASSLRASSGANVLT
>TRBD1|TRBJ1-5|14|TRBV28
ASRARQGAGNQPQH
>TRBD2|TRBJ2-7|13|TRBV5-1
ASSSPGLRIHEQY
>-|TRBJ1-4|11|TRBV4-2
ASSDAGNEKLF
>TRBD2|TRBJ2-1|13|TRBV7-3
ASSVLAGGPDEQF
>-|TRBJ1-3|13|TRBV15
ATSRDLRAGNTIY
>TRBD1|TRBJ2-7|15|TRBV2
ASSETGEAFGGYEQY
>-|TRBJ1-1|11|TRBV7-3
ASSSGLVTEAF
>-|TRBJ1-3|13|TRBV6-5
ASSSDSSSGNTIY
>-|TRBJ1-1|11|TRBV6-6
AILDAGSTEAF
>TRBD2|TRBJ2-5|10|TRBV29-1
STLAGGETQY
>-|TRBJ2-1|13|TRBV4-2
ASSQDLGARHEQF
>-|TRBJ2-3|13|TRBV5-1
ASSTRQDLTDTQY
>-|TRBJ2-1|14|TRBV7-9
ASSPRGVGPYNEQF
>-|TRBJ1-4|12|TRBV30
AWSVQGGAEKLF
>TRBD2|TRBJ2-2|16|TRBV7-7
ASSLGAAGRENAGELF
>-|TRBJ2-7|9|TRBV7-9
ASSSLYEQY
>-|TRBJ2-5|9|TRBV6-1
ASRGQETQY
>TRBD1|TRBJ1-2|12|TRBV5-1
ASSTGQGPYGYT
>-|TRBJ1-4|11|TRBV10-3
ATQTDLDEKLF
>TRBD1|TRBJ1-4|13|TRBV5-5
ASSFAGTENEKLF
>-|TRBJ1-1|11|TRBV29-1
SVVRSGYTEAF
>TRBD1|TRBJ1-4|12|TRBV7-9
ASSFGTGDEKLF